The clone carrying this T cell receptor (beta chain) has only a few counts. This specimen comes from a study of CD8+ T cells in alopecia areata. Losses at the gene ends were 4 bases for V and 4 bases for J; bases not matched to a gene: 1. Germline CDR1 is GTSNPN and CDR2 is SVGIG (reference sequence). The CDR3 has 13 amino acids. Sequencing used cDNA as its template, made by extracting RNA and reverse transcribing it. The data were produced by immunoSEQ multiplex PCR, yet TCRdb's version contains in-frame clones alone and is incomplete. The repertoire has just over 150,000 clones, roughly 65% of them found once; the top ten carry 0.91%. Indicated treatment: oral pan-JAK inhibitor, 5-10 mg twice daily.

The sequence derives from a human donor with alopecia areata. V gene TRBV30 combines with J gene TRBJ2-5, with 12 bases matching TRBD2. Sequenced material: CD4+ T cells sorted from blood, taken at week 4, from a patient treated with tofacitinib. The CDR3 region has the DNA TGTGCCTGGACTAGCGGGGGGGCAGAGACCCAGTACTTC. It specifies CAWTSGGAETQYF.